What follows are 11 T cell receptor beta chains derived from one specimen sequenced in a study of T cells in localized non-small cell lung cancer. Profiling relied on immunoSEQ multiplex PCR, and the TCRdb table lists in-frame clones only, not all of them. The table records about 1,500 clones, 25% to 40% of them present only once. The sequences come from normal lung tissue next to the tumor, collected before any cancer treatment. These receptors came from a male donor at least 60 years old with stage II squamous cell lung carcinoma.

Within the sample, this clone is medium-sized (0.01 to 0.1%). The chain uses TRBV10-3 and TRBJ2-3; a possible D gene is TRBD1 (5 bases). The CDR3 spans 15 residues. V lost 6 bases and J 2 bases, leaving 15 bases between the germline ends. CDR1 is ENHRY and CDR2 is SYGVKD in the germline V gene. The CDR3 DNA reads TGTGCCATCAGAGGGTGGGGCGAAGACACAGATACGCAGTATTTT. It encodes CAIRGWGEDTDTQYF.

The gene calls are TRBV7-4 and TRBJ1-1; D possibly corresponds to TRBD1 (5 bases). CDR1 is SGHVT, CDR2 SQSDAQ, per germline. This CDR3 region has 13 residues. Trimming pared 5 bases from V and 1 base from J, leaving 8 bases between. The DNA for the CDR3 is TGTGCCAGCAGCACACAGGCGAACACTGAAGCTTTCTTT. Its protein is CASSTQANTEAFF.

This clone was counted between two and nine times. The V call is TRBV28, the J call TRBJ2-1, with a weak D call TRBD2 (7 bases). The germline CDR1 and CDR2 sequences are MDHEN and SYDVKM. This CDR3 has 16 amino acids. Trimming cost V 5 bases and J 1 base, with 15 bases left between them. The CDR3, as DNA: TGTGCCAGCAGTCGGCCGGGGGGCGCTTCCTACAATGAGCAGTTCTTC. Its translation: CASSRPGGASYNEQFF.

V is TRBV11-3 and J is TRBJ2-5; 7 bases line up with TRBD1. CDR1 SGHNT and CDR2 YENEEA come from the germline V gene. This CDR3 is 14 amino acids long. V was pared by 1 base and J by 2 bases, with 1 base of the junction left unmatched. The chain's CDR3 is CASSLVQGQETQYF. The CDR3 DNA reads TGTGCCAGCAGCTTAGTACAGGGGCAAGAGACCCAGTACTTC.

This clone is judged medium-sized. J is TRBJ1-2 and V is TRBV11-3; 7 bases agree with TRBD1. V lost 4 bases, J lost 3 bases, and 5 bases stayed unmatched. Per germline, CDR1 SGHNT and CDR2 YENEEA. The CDR3 covers 14 residues. The CDR3: CASSSQQGYYGYTF. CDR3 DNA: TGTGCCAGCAGCTCACAACAGGGGTACTATGGCTACACCTTC.

V usage is TRBV28 and J usage is TRBJ2-3; D possibly uses TRBD1 or TRBD2 (5 bases each). V shed 2 bases and J shed 0 bases, with 9 bases lying between them. This CDR3 region has 15 residues. Germline assignment: CDR1 MDHEN and CDR2 SYDVKM. The CDR3 sequence is CASSLRDPSTDTQYF. The CDR3 DNA is TGTGCCAGCAGTTTAAGGGACCCTAGCACAGATACGCAGTATTTT.

This clone was observed a handful of times. An end of the junction does not agree with germline; a read error may underlie this. V gene TRBV11-3 combines with J gene TRBJ1-2; D might be TRBD1 (5 bases). The germline CDR1 and CDR2 sequences are SGHNT and YENEEA. The CDR3 covers 14 residues. CDR3 residues: CTSSLPQASYGYTF. For the CDR3, the DNA is TGTACCAGCAGCTTACCACAGGCGAGCTATGGCTACACCTTC.

This clone has only a few counts. This chain uses TRBV28 with TRBJ1-1; TRBD1 is a possible D gene (5 bases). Germline V gene lookup returns CDR1 MDHEN and CDR2 SYDVKM. V lost 7 bases and J lost 1, with 13 bases in between. The CDR3 sequence is 14 residues long. Here the CDR3 reads CASKFLGPNTEAFF. CDR3 sequence (DNA): TGTGCCAGCAAATTTCTGGGGCCGAACACTGAAGCTTTCTTT. The complete variable domain, with remaining parts taken from reference TRBV28 and TRBJ1-1, reads DVKVTQSSRYLVKRTGEKVFLECVQDMDHENMFWYRQDPGLGLRLIYFSYDVKMKEKGDIPEGYSVSREKKERFSLILESASTNQTSMYLCASKFLGPNTEAFFGQGTRLTVV.

This clone was counted between two and nine times. Written as DNA, the CDR3 is TGTGCCAGCAGCTTGGGACAGGGGGTGGATGGCTACACCTTC. Its protein product is CASSLGQGVDGYTF. The V gene is TRBV11-3, the J gene TRBJ1-2; 11 bases agree with TRBD1. CDR1 and CDR2 from the germline V gene are SGHNT and YENEEA. Trimming took 3 bases from V and 6 from J; bases not matched to a gene: 3. There are 14 residues in the CDR3. Filled out from reference TRBV11-3 and TRBJ1-2, the complete variable domain reads EAGVVQSPRYKIIEKKQPVAFWCNPISGHNTLYWYLQNLGQGPELLIRYENEEAVDDSQLPKDRFSAERLKGVDSTLKIQPAELGDSAVYLCASSLGQGVDGYTFGSGTRLTVV.

This clone has just a few counts. The chain carries TRBV19 and TRBJ1-5, with a weak D call TRBD1 (5 bases). Looked up from germline, CDR1 is LNHDA and CDR2 is SQIVND (reference sequence). V lost 2 bases and J lost 4, with 9 bases in between. The CDR3 loop spans 14 amino acids. CDR3 sequence: CASSIQGGNQPQHF. DNA for the CDR3: TGTGCCAGTAGTATACAGGGAGGTAATCAGCCCCAGCATTTT.

This clone was picked up a small number of times. V gene TRBV28 combines with J gene TRBJ1-1; D is perhaps TRBD1 (5 bases). Looked up from germline, CDR1 is MDHEN and CDR2 is SYDVKM. CDR3 length: 14 amino acids. The V and J ends lost 2 bases and 6 bases respectively, with 13 bases between them. In DNA, the CDR3 is TGTGCCAGCAGTTTAAAAGTAACAGGCCCTGAAGCTTTCTTT. This sequence encodes CASSLKVTGPEAFF.